The T cell receptor beta chain described here comes from a study of cytomegalovirus exposure and HLA in healthy donors. Across the whole study: Earlier sequencing of around 190 million T cells yielded roughly 100 million unique TCR beta sequences. Study observations and caveats: In a later analysis, TCR association rates varied by HLA locus: DRB1 most, HLA-C fewest.

The CDR3 totals 14 residues. J was trimmed by 7 bases and V by 4 bases; bases with no gene match: 5. The germline gives CDR1 MNHEY, CDR2 SVGAGI. In the case of this clone: Antigen: not known. In the same sample, other DNA sequences code for this CDR3.

In the PCR, 60 Vbeta and 13 Jbeta primers were used. The table came from immunoSEQ multiplex PCR; TCRdb's copy has only in-frame clones and leaves some out. Here the sample spans about 210,000 clones, 82% being singletons. Source material: PBMCs. The clonotype originates from a man in his forties in good health and CMV-seropositive. This chain joins TRBV6-5 and TRBJ1-5; TRBD1 agrees at 9 bases. CDR3 bases: TGTGCCAGCAGTTTGGACAGGGGCGGCCAGCCCCAGCATTTT. As protein: CASSLDRGGQPQHF.